The clone carrying this TCR beta chain has only a few counts. Its antigen is not known. This CDR3 contains 10 residues. The V gene's germline CDR1 is MNHEY and CDR2 SVGEGT. Trimming removed 5 bases at V and 3 bases at J, with 1 base between. Using its own MiXCR run on the 5' RACE reads, TCRdb lists one record per CDR3 protein. The sample records fewer than 650,000 distinct CDR3 sequences, about 20% being singletons. The data stem from a study of T-cell memory formation after mild COVID-19. On the study more broadly: Clusters were largely donor specific. Points from the study as a whole: A balance of CD4 and CD8 characterized clones contracting day 15 to 85, whereas later expanders leaned CD4+. Pre-infection memory showed some responding clones, and this suggested that cross-reactive memory joined. Contracting CD4+ clones lay largely in CM and EM, with CD8+ ones residing in EMRA.

The rearrangement links TRBV6-2 or TRBV6-3 to TRBJ2-5; no definite D call. The specimen was PBMCs or a T cell subset sorted from them (not recorded which). This TCR derives from an adult woman who had mild COVID-19 (a few samples of this study predate the infection). Cell type and time point are not known. In nucleotides, the CDR3 is TGTGCCAGCAGTAAAGAGACCCAGTACTTC. This codes for CASSKETQYF.